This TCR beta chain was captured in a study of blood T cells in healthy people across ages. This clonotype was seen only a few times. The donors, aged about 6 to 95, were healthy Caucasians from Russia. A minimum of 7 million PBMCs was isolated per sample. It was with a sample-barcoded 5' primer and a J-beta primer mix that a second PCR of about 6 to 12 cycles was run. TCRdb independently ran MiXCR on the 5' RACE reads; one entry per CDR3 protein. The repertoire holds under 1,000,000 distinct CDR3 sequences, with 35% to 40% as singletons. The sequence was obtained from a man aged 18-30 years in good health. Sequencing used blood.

In DNA form, the CDR3 reads TGTGCCAGCAGCGTGGTAGGGACAGGGGCAACAGATACGCAGTATTTT. As protein: CASSVVGTGATDTQYF. This rearrangement joins TRBV9 to TRBJ2-3; the match to TRBD1 covers 10 bases. This CDR3 has 16 residues. V lost 2 bases, J lost 3 bases, and 6 bases stayed unmatched. The V gene's germline CDR1 is SGDLS and CDR2 YYNGEE. The whole variable domain, remainder taken from reference TRBV9 and TRBJ2-3, is DSGVTQTPKHLITATGQRVTLRCSPRSGDLSVYWYQQSLDQGLQFLIQYYNGEERAKGNILERFSAQQFPDLHSELNLSSLELGDSALYFCASSVVGTGATDTQYFGPGTRLTVL.